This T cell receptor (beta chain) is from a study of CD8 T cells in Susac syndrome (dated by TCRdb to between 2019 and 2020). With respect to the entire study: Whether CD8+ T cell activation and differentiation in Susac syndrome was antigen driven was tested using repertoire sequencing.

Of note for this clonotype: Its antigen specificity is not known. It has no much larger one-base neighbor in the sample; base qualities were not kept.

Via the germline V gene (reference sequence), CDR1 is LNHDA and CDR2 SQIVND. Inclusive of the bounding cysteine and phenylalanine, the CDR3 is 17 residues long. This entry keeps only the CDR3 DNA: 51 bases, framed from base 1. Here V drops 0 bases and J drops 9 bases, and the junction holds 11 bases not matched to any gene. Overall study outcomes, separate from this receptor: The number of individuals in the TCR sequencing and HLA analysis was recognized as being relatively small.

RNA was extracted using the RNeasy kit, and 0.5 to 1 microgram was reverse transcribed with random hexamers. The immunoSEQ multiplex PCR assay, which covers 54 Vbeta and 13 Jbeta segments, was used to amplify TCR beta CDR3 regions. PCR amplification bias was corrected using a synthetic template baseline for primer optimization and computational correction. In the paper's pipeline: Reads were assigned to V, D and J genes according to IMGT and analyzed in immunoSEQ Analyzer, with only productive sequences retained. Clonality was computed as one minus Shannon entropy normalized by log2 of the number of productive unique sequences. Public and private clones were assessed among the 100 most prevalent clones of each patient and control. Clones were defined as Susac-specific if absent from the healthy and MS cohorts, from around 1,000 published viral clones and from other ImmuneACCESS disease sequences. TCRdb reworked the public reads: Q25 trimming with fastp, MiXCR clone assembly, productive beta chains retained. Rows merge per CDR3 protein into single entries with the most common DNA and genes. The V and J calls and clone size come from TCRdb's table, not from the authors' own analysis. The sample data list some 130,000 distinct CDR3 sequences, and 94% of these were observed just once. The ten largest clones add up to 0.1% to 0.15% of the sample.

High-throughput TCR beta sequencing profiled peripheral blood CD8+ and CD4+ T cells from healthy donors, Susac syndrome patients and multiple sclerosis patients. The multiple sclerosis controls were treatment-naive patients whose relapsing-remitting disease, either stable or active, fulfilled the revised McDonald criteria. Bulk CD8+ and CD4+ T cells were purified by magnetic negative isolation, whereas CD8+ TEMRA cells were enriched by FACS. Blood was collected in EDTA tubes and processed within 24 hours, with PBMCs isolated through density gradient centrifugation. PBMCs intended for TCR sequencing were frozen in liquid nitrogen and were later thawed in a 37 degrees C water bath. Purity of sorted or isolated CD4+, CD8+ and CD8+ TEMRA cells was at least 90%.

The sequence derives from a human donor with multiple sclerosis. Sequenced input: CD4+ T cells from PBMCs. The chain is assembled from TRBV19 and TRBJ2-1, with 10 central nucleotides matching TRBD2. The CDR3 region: CASSIDPQRGGRFEQFF. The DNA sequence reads TGTGCCAGTAGTATAGATCCCCAGCGGGGGGGCCGGTTTGAGCAGTTCTTC.